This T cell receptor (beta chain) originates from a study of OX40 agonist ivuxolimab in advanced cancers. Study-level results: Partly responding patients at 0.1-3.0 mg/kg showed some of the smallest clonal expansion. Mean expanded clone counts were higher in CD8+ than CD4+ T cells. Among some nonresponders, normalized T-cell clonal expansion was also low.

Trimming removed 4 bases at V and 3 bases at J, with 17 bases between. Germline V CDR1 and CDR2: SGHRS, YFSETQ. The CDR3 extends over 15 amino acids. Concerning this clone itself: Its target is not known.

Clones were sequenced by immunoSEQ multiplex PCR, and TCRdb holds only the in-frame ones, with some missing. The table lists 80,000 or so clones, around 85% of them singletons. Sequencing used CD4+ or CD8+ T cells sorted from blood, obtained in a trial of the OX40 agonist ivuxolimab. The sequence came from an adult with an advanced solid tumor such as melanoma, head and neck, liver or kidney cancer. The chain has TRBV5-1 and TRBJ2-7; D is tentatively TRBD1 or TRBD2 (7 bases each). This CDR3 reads CASSPGAGDSYEQYF. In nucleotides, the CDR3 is TGCGCCAGCAGCCCGGGGGCGGGGGACAGCTACGAGCAGTACTTC.